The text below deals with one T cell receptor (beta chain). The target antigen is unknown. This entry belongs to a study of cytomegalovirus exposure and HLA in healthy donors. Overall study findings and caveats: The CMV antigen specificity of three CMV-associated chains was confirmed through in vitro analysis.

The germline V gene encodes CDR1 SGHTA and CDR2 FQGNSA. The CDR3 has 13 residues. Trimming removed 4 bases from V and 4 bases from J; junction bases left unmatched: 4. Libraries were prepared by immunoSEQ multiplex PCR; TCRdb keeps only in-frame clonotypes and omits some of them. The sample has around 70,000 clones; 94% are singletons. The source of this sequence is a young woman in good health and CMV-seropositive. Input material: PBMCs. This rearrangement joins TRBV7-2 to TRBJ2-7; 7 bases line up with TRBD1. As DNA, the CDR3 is TGTGCCAGCAGCTACGGACAGGTTTACGAGCAGTACTTC. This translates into CASSYGQVYEQYF.